This T cell receptor beta chain appears in the sequencing data of a study of T cell responses to AZD1222 COVID-19 vaccine. Across the whole study: Analysis merged second doses at about 4 or about 12 weeks.

The CDR3 covers 12 residues. The ends were cut back, 4 bases at V and 5 bases at J, with 9 bases in the middle. Germline CDR1 is SGHDT and CDR2 is YYEEEE. General study results and limits: Clonal diversity was possibly underestimated, and white British individuals and females predominated among donors. Breadth and depth of Spike-specific TCRs rose after two AZD1222 doses. Baseline antibody screening turned up just a handful of seropositive AZD1222 recipients.

To note about this clone: The antigen is not known.

Sequencing was performed with immunoSEQ multiplex PCR; in TCRdb, only in-frame clones are kept and a portion is missing. The data hold some 120,000 clones, with approximately 91% observed a single time. V and J are TRBV5-6 and TRBJ1-2; the D gene is possibly TRBD1 (5 bases). This TCR was sampled from an adult in good health. The specimen comprised peripheral blood, sampled on day 0 of AZD1222 vaccination. CDR3 protein: CASSIAGYGYTF. CDR3 DNA sequence: TGTGCCAGCAGCATCGCAGGGTATGGCTACACCTTC.